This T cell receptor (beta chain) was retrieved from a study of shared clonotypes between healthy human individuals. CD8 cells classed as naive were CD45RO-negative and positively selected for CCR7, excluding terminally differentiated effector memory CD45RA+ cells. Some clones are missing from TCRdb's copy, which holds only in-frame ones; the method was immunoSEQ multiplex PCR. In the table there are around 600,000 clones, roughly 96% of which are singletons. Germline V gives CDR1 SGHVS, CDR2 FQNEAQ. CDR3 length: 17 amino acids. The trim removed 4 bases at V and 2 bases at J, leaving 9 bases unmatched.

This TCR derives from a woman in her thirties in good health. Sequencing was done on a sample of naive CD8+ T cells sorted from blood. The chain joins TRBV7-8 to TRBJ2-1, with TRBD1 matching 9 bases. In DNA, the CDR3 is TGTGCCAGCAGCTCAAACAAACAGGGGGCTGCCTACAATGAGCAGTTCTTC. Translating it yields CASSSNKQGAAYNEQFF.